The clone carrying this T cell receptor (beta chain) was seen only a few times. The data belong to a study of blood T cell repertoires in COVID-19. How the authors handled the data: How many nucleated cells were present was estimated from reference gene primer amplification. The method was immunoSEQ multiplex PCR; TCRdb's version includes in-frame clones alone and lacks a portion of them. That table gives V, J and clone size, and the DNA gave D and trimming. The table includes 350,000 to 450,000 clones, about 87% detected once. Material: peripheral blood. The TCR sequence derives from a human donor in a cohort sampled during active COVID-19.

The CDR3 sequence: CASSVLGNRDRSSGYTF. The DNA of the CDR3 is TGTGCCAGCAGTGTGCTGGGGAACAGGGACCGCTCGAGTGGCTACACCTTC. The rearrangement uses TRBV2 and TRBJ1-2; D possibly corresponds to TRBD1 (6 bases). V was clipped by 4 bases and J by 7 bases, with 25 bases between them. The germline gives CDR1 SNHLY, CDR2 FYNNEI. The CDR3 has 17 residues.